A single sample is the source of the 8 T cell receptor beta chains below, sequenced in a study of cytomegalovirus exposure and HLA in healthy donors. Sequencing was performed with immunoSEQ multiplex PCR; in TCRdb, only in-frame clones are kept and a portion is missing. This sample carries 70,000 or so clones, about 94% of them seen once, and the ten largest clones take roughly 1%. Input material: PBMCs. The origin of the receptors is a woman aged 18 to 35 in good health and CMV-seronegative.

This clone has just one count. The CDR3 DNA follows: TGTGCCAGCAGCTTAACTAGCGGGACAGATACGCAGTATTTT. It yields the protein CASSLTSGTDTQYF. The genes are TRBV7-3 and TRBJ2-3; 7 bases map to TRBD2. The V gene end was trimmed by 0 bases and the J gene end by 3 bases; junction bases not matched to a gene: 0. The CDR3 covers 14 residues. Germline assignment: CDR1 SGHTA and CDR2 FQGTGA.

CDR3 in DNA: TGTGCCTGGCACGCCGGGACTTCCTACGAGCAGTACTTC. Translation gives CAWHAGTSYEQYF. This chain links TRBV30 with TRBJ2-7, with TRBD2 as a possible D gene (6 bases). The CDR3 totals 13 residues. Germline loops: CDR1 GTSNPN, CDR2 SVGIG (reference sequence). Trimming took 5 bases from V and 1 from J, leaving 12 bases between them.

The chain carries TRBV6-1 and TRBJ2-7, with D tentatively TRBD2 (6 bases). The ends were cut back, 8 bases at V and 2 bases at J, with 19 bases in the middle. The CDR3 sequence is 15 residues long. Germline loops: CDR1 MNHNS, CDR2 SASEGT. The CDR3 coding sequence is TGTGCCAGCTCCGATCACGGGACTGGAACCTACGAGCAGTACTTC. This gives the protein CASSDHGTGTYEQYF.

This clone has just one count. This rearrangement joins TRBV5-4 to TRBJ1-3, with 10 bases that match TRBD1. V lost 7 bases, J lost 4 bases, and 5 bases stayed unmatched. The germline V gene has CDR1 SGHNT and CDR2 YYREEE (reference sequence). The CDR3 loop spans 14 amino acids. Here the CDR3 DNA reads TGTGCCAGCGGGGACAGGGGTCGGGGAAACACCATATATTTT. Translated, it gives CASGDRGRGNTIYF.

The chain is built from TRBV5-4 and TRBJ1-5; 10 positions match TRBD1. J gave up 5 bases and V 4 bases, and 3 bases lay outside the gene matches. The CDR3 is made up of 14 amino acids. CDR1 is SGHNT, CDR2 YYREEE, per germline (reference sequence). CDR3 in DNA: TGTGCCAGCAGCCAAGACAGGGGGCATCAGCCCCAGCATTTT. It encodes CASSQDRGHQPQHF.

This chain joins TRBV28 and TRBJ1-2; 10 positions agree with TRBD1. This CDR3 is 21 amino acids long. With V trimmed by 6 bases and J by 0 bases, 22 bases remained unmatched. The germline V gene has CDR1 MDHEN and CDR2 SYDVKM. The CDR3 DNA reads TGTGCCAGCAGCCACCTAACCGAGGGACAGGGGCCAATGAACACTAACTATGGCTACACCTTC. Translated: CASSHLTEGQGPMNTNYGYTF.

The V call is TRBV4-3, the J call TRBJ1-2; the match to TRBD1 covers 9 bases. The CDR3 covers 17 residues. Germline-derived CDR1 and CDR2 are LGHNA and YSLEER. Trimming at V came to 1 base and at J to 5 bases, leaving 11 bases not matched to a gene. The CDR3 nucleotides are TGCGCCAGCAGCCAAGGGTCCTCAACAGGGGGCTGGTATGGCTACACCTTC. This encodes CASSQGSSTGGWYGYTF.

The chain recombines TRBV6-6 with TRBJ2-1; the match to TRBD2 covers 7 bases. With V trimmed by 3 bases and J by 3 bases, 5 bases remained unmatched. The CDR3 is 15 residues long. Germline lookup yields CDR1 MNHNY and CDR2 SVGAGI (reference sequence). In DNA form, the CDR3 reads TGTGCCAGCAGTTATTCATCGGGGGGCTACAATGAGCAGTTCTTC. This sequence encodes CASSYSSGGYNEQFF.